Listed here are 15 T cell receptor beta chains from one sample, sequenced in a study of Ad26.COV2.S vaccination and SARS-CoV-2 variants. Profiling relied on immunoSEQ multiplex PCR, and the TCRdb table lists in-frame clones only, not all of them. Of over 250,000 clones in the sample, more than 70% were seen once. As to treatment: some 20 received Ad26.COV2.S at low or high dose, single or two shots; roughly five received placebo; per-sample allocation not given. Specimens were obtained on day 63 following the first vaccine or placebo injection. Sequenced material: peripheral blood, taken in a trial of Ad26.COV2.S vaccine versus placebo. The origin of the receptors is a person between 18 and 59 years old who received the Ad26.COV2.S COVID-19 vaccine or a placebo.

CDR3 DNA sequence: TGCGCCAGCAGCCCGGTCCAGGGGGCGGCCACTGAAGCTTTCTTT. The encoded protein is CASSPVQGAATEAFF. V usage is TRBV5-1 and J usage is TRBJ1-1; 8 bases align to TRBD1. The CDR3 is 15 amino acids. Per germline, CDR1 SGHRS and CDR2 YFSETQ. With 4 bases clipped from V and 4 bases from J, the junction kept 9 bases outside the gene matches.

On this clone: Different DNA sequences within this sample yield the same CDR3. The chain links TRBV6-4 to TRBJ1-2; D remains ambiguous. The CDR3 length is 13 residues. V lost 3 bases to trimming and J lost 1 base, with 6 bases between them. Germline CDR1 reads MRHNA; CDR2 reads SNTAGT. CDR3 sequence: CASSEGSNYGYTF. Here the CDR3 DNA reads TGTGCCAGCAGTGAGGGCAGTAACTATGGCTACACCTTC.

The chain combines TRBV2 with TRBJ2-2; 7 bases match TRBD2. The germline gives CDR1 SNHLY, CDR2 FYNNEI. The trim removed 0 bases at V and 6 bases at J, leaving 4 bases unmatched. The CDR3 extends over 15 amino acids. CDR3 DNA: TGTGCCAGCAGTGAAGCGGTCCGGGGGGCCGGGGAGCTGTTTTTT. Translated, it gives CASSEAVRGAGELFF.

This clone was observed once. The chain links TRBV5-6 to TRBJ2-2; TRBD2 matches at 7 bases. This CDR3 contains 19 residues. J was trimmed by 1 base and V by 4 bases; bases with no gene match: 16. Germline CDR1 reads SGHDT; CDR2 reads YYEEEE. The DNA of the CDR3 is TGTGCCAGCAGCCGGGGGGTTCTAGCTACCGTGATGAACACCGGGGAGCTGTTTTTT. Translation gives CASSRGVLATVMNTGELFF.

The gene calls are TRBV30 and TRBJ2-7, with 9 nucleotides matching TRBD1. This CDR3 has 17 amino acids. J lost 2 bases, V lost 0 bases, and 11 bases had no gene match. The germline gives CDR1 GTSNPN, CDR2 SVGIG (reference sequence). The CDR3 spells CAWSVSHRDRDPYEQYF. The CDR3 DNA is TGTGCCTGGAGTGTATCCCACCGGGACAGGGACCCCTACGAGCAGTACTTC.

The J gene is TRBJ2-7, the V gene TRBV10-3; 7 positions agree with TRBD2. V lost 0 bases and J lost 0; bases outside the gene matches: 5. Germline V CDR1 and CDR2: ENHRY, SYGVKD. This CDR3 is 16 amino acids long. The CDR3 loop reads CAISESLAVLSYEQYF. DNA of the CDR3: TGTGCCATCAGTGAGTCCCTAGCGGTTCTCTCCTACGAGCAGTACTTC.

The chain recombines TRBV6-5 with TRBJ2-7; 9 positions match TRBD1. Germline CDR1 MNHEY, CDR2 SVGAGI. J lost 4 bases, V lost 8 bases, and 6 bases had no gene match. CDR3 size: 13 residues. The CDR3 region is CASGRDRVYEQYF. The CDR3 region has the DNA TGTGCCAGCGGGCGGGACAGGGTATACGAGCAGTACTTC.

The rearrangement links TRBV6-5 to TRBJ2-3; TRBD2 matches 10 bases. V was pared by 10 bases and J by 6 bases, with 13 bases of the junction left unmatched. The CDR3 extends over 15 amino acids. CDR1 and CDR2 from the germline V gene are MNHEY and SVGAGI. CDR3 DNA: TGTGCCACCAATGTGCTAGCGGGGGTGGGGGATACGCAGTATTTT. Its protein product is CATNVLAGVGDTQYF.

This rearrangement joins TRBV11-2 to TRBJ2-2, with 12 bases aligning to TRBD1. The CDR3 covers 16 residues. In germline, CDR1 is SGHAT, CDR2 FQNNGV. V lost 5 bases, J lost 6 bases, and 7 bases stayed unmatched. CDR3 sequence reads: CASSTGQGARAGELFF. The DNA for the CDR3 is TGTGCCAGCAGCACGGGACAGGGGGCGAGGGCCGGGGAGCTGTTTTTT.

The chain combines TRBV6-5 with TRBJ1-2; D not resolved. The CDR3 runs to 11 residues. CDR1 and CDR2 from the germline V gene are MNHEY and SVGAGI. V was cut by 6 bases and J by 7 bases, with 9 bases left in between. The CDR3 region has the DNA TGTGCCAGCAGCGACGGGTTTGGCTACACCTTC. It yields the protein CASSDGFGYTF.

V usage is TRBV6-2 or TRBV6-3 and J usage is TRBJ2-5, with TRBD1 as a possible D gene (5 bases). CDR1 and CDR2 from the germline V gene are MNHEY and SVGEGT. This CDR3 contains 15 residues. Trimming took 2 bases from V and 1 from J, leaving 11 bases between them. The CDR3 protein is CASSYLTGPQETQYF. The DNA for the CDR3 is TGTGCCAGCAGTTACCTCACAGGCCCCCAAGAGACCCAGTACTTC.

The chain uses TRBV9 and TRBJ2-3; no clear D gene. Germline V gene lookup returns CDR1 SGDLS and CDR2 YYNGEE. The V end was cut by 4 bases, the J end by 10 bases, with 10 bases between. This CDR3 is 11 amino acids long. CDR3 coding DNA: TGTGCCAGCAGCCTAGGGTCGGCGCAGTATTTT. Residues: CASSLGSAQYF.

The chain joins TRBV27 to TRBJ1-3; 9 bases map to TRBD1. Germline-derived CDR1 and CDR2 are MNHEY and SMNVEV (reference sequence). Trimming cost V 6 bases and J 4 bases; bases outside gene matches: 4. This CDR3 contains 14 residues. Here the CDR3 reads CASSDRGNGNTIYF. The CDR3 region has the DNA TGTGCCAGCAGCGACAGGGGGAACGGAAACACCATATATTTT.

This clone was picked up one time. V is TRBV5-1 and J is TRBJ2-1, with 12 bases identical to TRBD2. The V segment lost 4 bases and the J segment 5 bases; nucleotides outside the gene matches: 7. Germline V lookup: CDR1 SGHRS, CDR2 YFSETQ. The length of the CDR3 is 16 residues. This CDR3 reads CASSTSSGGAHNEQFF. CDR3 nucleotides: TGCGCCAGCAGCACCTCTAGCGGGGGGGCCCACAATGAGCAGTTCTTC.

This clone was seen a handful of times. The chain combines TRBV6-2 or TRBV6-3 with TRBJ2-1; no clear D gene. CDR1 and CDR2 from the germline V gene are MNHEY and SVGEGT. The CDR3 consists of 16 residues. The ends were cut back, 6 bases at V and 6 bases at J, with 21 bases in the middle. CDR3 residues: CASSPNEAGYGNEQFF. The CDR3 coding sequence is TGTGCCAGCAGCCCCAACGAGGCCGGCTATGGCAATGAGCAGTTCTTC.